This T cell receptor beta chain derives from a study of blood T cell repertoires in COVID-19. Background on the study: Samples came from the United States, Italy and Spain, spanning acute and convalescent COVID-19. T cells, B-cell-depleted T cells, or PBMCs supplied cDNA or gDNA.

The V gene lost 0 bases and the J gene lost 2 bases, with 8 bases spanning the gap. The CDR3 contains 15 residues. Germline lookup yields CDR1 MGHRA and CDR2 YSYEKL. Per the original methods: Estimates of nucleated cell counts were drawn from the amplification of reference gene primers. TCRdb's copy holds only in-frame clones and misses some; the assay was immunoSEQ multiplex PCR. V and J calls and clone size are those listed in that table; D and trimming were worked out from the DNA. The data show tens of thousands of clones, more than 80% seen once. The chain uses TRBV4-1 and TRBJ2-1, with D possibly being TRBD2 (6 bases). The specimen was peripheral blood. The source is a man aged 25-45 years with active or convalescent COVID-19. The CDR3 reads CASSQEGLPYNEQFF. The CDR3, as DNA: TGCGCCAGCAGCCAAGAGGGACTCCCCTACAATGAGCAGTTCTTC.